Sequencing of this T cell receptor beta chain was carried out in a study of T cells in Graves' hyperthyroidism and ophthalmopathy. V was clipped by 5 bases and J by 6 bases, with 16 bases between them. CDR3 size: 14 residues. Germline-derived CDR1 and CDR2 are MDHEN and SYDVKM. This clonotype was recorded many times. Researchers amplified the TCR beta CDR3 regions from RNA transcripts. HTBI primers drove first-round RT-PCR of the TCR CDR3. TCRdb used MiXCR to reprocess the multiplex PCR reads, holding one entry per CDR3 protein. The table has some 460,000 distinct CDR3 sequences, more than 15% seen once.

The sequenced material came from blood. The source is a woman under 30 with Graves' hyperthyroidism. The chain carries TRBV28 and TRBJ1-2, with D perhaps matching TRBD1 (6 bases). The CDR3 nucleotides are TGTGCCAGCAGTGGACAGCCGGCTAAGAATGGCTACACCTTC. This encodes CASSGQPAKNGYTF.